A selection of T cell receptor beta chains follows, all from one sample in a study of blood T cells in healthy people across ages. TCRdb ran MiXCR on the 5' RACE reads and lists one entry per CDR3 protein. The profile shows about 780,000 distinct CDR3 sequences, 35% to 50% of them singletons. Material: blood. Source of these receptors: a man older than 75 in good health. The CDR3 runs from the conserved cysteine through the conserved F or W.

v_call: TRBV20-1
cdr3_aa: CSAIIGLSQYF

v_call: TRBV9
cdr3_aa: CASSVAAQGNGYTF

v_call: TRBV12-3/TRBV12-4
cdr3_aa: CASSFEGPQETQYF

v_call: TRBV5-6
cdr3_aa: CASSLVGDDYEQYF

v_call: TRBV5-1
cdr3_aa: CASSQRTSLDTQYF

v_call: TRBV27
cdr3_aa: CASSLSRRGGPGADVLTF

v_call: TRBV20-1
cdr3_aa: CSASIRSSGLADTQYF

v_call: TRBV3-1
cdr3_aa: CASSQEQLGYNEQYF

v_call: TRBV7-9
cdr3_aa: CASSVYRGPYNEQFF

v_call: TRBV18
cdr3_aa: CASSRDAQETQYF

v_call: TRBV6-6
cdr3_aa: CAGRPTGDTQYF

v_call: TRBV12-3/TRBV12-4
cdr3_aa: CASSGSNEKLFF

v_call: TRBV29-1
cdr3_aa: CSVDRGEGTDTQYF

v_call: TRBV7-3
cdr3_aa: CASSLGLAGDPTDTQYF

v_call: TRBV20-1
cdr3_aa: CSASPSPGGRAGDTQYF

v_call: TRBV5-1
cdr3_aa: CASSLNSGDTGELFF

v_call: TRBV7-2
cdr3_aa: CASRLGLETQYF

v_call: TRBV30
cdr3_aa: CAWSPPYQETQYF

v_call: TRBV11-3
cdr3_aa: CASTLSWAHEQFF

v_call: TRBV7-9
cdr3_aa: CASSFGDQPQHF

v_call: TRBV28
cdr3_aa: CASTLSLYLGTSGRSTYNEQYF

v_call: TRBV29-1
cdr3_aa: CSAGVGRAYNEQFF

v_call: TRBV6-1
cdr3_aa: CASSVQGARGTEAFF

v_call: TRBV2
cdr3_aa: CASSVSGGINEQYF

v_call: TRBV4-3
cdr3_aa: CASNQDGTSVNEQFF